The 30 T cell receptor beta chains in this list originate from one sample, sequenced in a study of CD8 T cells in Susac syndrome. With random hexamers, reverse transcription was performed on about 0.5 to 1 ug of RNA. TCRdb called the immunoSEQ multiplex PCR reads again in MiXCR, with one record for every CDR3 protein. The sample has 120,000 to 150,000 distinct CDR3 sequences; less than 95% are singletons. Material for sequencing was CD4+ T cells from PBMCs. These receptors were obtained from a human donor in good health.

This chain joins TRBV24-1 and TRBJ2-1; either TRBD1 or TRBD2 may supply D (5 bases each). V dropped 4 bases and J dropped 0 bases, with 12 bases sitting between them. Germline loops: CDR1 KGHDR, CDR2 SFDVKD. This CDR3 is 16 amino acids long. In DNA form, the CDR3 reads TGTGCCACCAGTGAACGTGGGACGGGCTCCTACAATGAGCAGTTCTTC. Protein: CATSERGTGSYNEQFF.

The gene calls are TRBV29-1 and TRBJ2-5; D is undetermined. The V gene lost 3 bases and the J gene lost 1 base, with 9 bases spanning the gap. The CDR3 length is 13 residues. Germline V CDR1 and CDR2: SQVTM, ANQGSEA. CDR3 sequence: CSVEWEPQETQYF. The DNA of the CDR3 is TGCAGCGTTGAGTGGGAACCCCAAGAGACCCAGTACTTC.

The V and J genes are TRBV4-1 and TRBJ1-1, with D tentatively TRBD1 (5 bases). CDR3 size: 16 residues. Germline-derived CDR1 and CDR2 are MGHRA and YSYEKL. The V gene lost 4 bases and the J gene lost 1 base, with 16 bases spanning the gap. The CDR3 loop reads CASSPPAGRTNTEAFF. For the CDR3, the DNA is TGCGCCAGCAGCCCACCCGCGGGACGGACGAACACTGAAGCTTTCTTT.

The CDR3 spells CSARDRQRGSYNEQFF. The CDR3 nucleotides read TGCAGTGCTAGAGATAGACAGCGGGGTAGCTACAATGAGCAGTTCTTC. The chain employs TRBV20-1 and TRBJ2-1; 7 bases match TRBD2. The CDR3 spans 16 residues. V lost 0 bases and J lost 3; bases outside the gene matches: 8. The germline CDR1 and CDR2 sequences are DFQATT and SNEGSKA (reference sequence).

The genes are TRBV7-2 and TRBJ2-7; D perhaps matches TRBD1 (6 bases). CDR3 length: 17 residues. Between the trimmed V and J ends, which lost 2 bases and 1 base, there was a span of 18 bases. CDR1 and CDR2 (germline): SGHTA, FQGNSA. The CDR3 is CASSLSRTGITSYEQYF. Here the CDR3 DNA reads TGTGCCAGCAGCTTATCTAGAACAGGGATTACTTCCTACGAGCAGTACTTC.

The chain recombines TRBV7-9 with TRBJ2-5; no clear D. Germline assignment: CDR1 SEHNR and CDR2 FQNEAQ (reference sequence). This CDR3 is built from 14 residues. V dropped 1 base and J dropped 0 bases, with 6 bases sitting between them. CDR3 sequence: CASSLGSDQETQYF. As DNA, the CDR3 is TGTGCCAGCAGCTTAGGGTCAGACCAAGAGACCCAGTACTTC.

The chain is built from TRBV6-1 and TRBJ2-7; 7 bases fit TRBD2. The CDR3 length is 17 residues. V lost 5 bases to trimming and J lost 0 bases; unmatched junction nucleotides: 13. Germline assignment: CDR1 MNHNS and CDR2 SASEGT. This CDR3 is CASSPRTGGSPSYEQYF. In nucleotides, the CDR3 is TGTGCCAGCAGTCCCCGTACTGGCGGGAGTCCCTCCTACGAGCAGTACTTC.

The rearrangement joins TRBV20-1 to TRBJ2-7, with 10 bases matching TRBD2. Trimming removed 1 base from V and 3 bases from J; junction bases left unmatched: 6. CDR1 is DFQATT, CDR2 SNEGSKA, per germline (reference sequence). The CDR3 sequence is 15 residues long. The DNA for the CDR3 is TGCAGTGCTAGAGCTCAAGCGGGAGGGTTCTACGAGCAGTACTTC. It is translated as CSARAQAGGFYEQYF.

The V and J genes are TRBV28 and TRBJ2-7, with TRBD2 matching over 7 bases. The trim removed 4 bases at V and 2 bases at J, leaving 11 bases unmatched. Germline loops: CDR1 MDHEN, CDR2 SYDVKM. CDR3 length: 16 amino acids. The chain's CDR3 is CASSSPWASGTYEQYF. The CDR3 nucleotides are TGTGCCAGCAGTTCCCCGTGGGCTAGCGGAACCTACGAGCAGTACTTC.

CDR3 in amino acids: CSARTAGVTDTQYF. CDR3 DNA sequence: TGCAGTGCTAGAACAGCGGGAGTGACAGATACGCAGTATTTT. V and J are TRBV20-1 and TRBJ2-3; 8 positions agree with TRBD2. V lost 2 bases, J lost 3 bases, and 4 bases stayed unmatched. Germline CDR1 DFQATT, CDR2 SNEGSKA (reference sequence). This CDR3 is 14 amino acids long.

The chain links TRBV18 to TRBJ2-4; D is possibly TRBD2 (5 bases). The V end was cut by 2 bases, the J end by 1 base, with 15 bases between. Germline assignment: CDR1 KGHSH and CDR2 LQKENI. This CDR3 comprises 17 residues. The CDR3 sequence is CASSPGQGPGAKNIQYF. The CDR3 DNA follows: TGTGCCAGCTCACCAGGGCAAGGTCCGGGGGCCAAAAACATTCAGTACTTC.

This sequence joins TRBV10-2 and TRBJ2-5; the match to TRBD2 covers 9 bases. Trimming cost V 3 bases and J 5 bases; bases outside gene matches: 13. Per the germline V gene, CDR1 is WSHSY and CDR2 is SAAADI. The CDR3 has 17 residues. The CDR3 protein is CASSDYGGRADWETQYF. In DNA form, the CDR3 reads TGCGCCAGCAGTGATTATGGCGGGAGGGCCGACTGGGAGACCCAGTACTTC.

The CDR3, as DNA: TGTGCCAGCAGCCGAGGTCCCATTAGCAATCAGCCCCAGCATTTT. Translation gives CASSRGPISNQPQHF. The V and J genes are TRBV5-6 and TRBJ1-5; D not resolved. The CDR3 is 15 residues long. The V end was cut by 4 bases, the J end by 0 bases, with 11 bases between. Germline V gene lookup returns CDR1 SGHDT and CDR2 YYEEEE.

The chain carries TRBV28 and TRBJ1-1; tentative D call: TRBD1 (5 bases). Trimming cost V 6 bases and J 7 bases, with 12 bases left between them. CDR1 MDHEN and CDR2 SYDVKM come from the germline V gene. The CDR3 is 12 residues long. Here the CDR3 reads CASSLRGLEAFF. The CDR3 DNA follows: TGTGCCAGCAGCCTCCGGGGCCTTGAAGCTTTCTTT.

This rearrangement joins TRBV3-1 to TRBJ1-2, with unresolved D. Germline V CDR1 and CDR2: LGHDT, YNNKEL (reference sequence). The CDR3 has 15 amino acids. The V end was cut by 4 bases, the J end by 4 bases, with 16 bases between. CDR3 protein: CASSRQRAIGYGYTF. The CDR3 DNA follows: TGTGCCAGCAGCCGACAAAGGGCCATAGGCTATGGCTACACCTTC.

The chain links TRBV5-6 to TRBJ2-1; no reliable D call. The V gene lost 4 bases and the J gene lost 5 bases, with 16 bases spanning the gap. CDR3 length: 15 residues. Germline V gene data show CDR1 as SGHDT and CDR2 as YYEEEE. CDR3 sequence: CASSHKDPWDNEQFF. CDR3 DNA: TGTGCCAGCAGCCACAAGGACCCATGGGACAATGAGCAGTTCTTC. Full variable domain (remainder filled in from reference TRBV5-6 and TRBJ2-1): DAGVTQSPTHLIKTRGQQVTLRCSPKSGHDTVSWYQQALGQGPQFIFQYYEEEERQRGNFPDRFSGHQFPNYSSELNVNALLLGDSALYLCASSHKDPWDNEQFFGPGTRLTVL.

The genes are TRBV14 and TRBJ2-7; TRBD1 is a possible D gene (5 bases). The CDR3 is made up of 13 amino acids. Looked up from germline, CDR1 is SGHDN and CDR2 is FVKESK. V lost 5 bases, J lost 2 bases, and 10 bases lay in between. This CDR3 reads CASSLTVTYEQYF. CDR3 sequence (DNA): TGTGCCAGCAGCTTGACAGTCACCTACGAGCAGTACTTC. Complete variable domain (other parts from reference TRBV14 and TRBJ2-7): EAGVTQFPSHSVIEKGQTVTLRCDPISGHDNLYWYRRVMGKEIKFLLHFVKESKQDESGMPNNRFLAERTGGTYSTLKVQPAELEDSGVYFCASSLTVTYEQYFGPGTRLTVT.

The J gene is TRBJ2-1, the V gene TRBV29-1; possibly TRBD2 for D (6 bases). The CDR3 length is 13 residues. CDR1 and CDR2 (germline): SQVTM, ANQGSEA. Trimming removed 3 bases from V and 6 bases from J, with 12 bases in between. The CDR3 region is CSVDGGWANEQFF. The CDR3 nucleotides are TGCAGCGTTGACGGGGGTTGGGCCAATGAGCAGTTCTTC.

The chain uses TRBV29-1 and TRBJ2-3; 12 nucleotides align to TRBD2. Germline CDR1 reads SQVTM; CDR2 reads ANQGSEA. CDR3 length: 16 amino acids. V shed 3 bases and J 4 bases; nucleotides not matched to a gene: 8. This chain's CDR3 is CSVETSGSSIADTQYF. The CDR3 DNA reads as TGCAGCGTTGAGACTAGCGGGAGCTCGATTGCAGATACGCAGTATTTT.

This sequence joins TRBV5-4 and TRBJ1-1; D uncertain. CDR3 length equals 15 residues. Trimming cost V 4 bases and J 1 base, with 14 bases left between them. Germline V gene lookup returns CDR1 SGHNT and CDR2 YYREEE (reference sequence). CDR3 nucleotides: TGTGCCAGCAGCCCCCCAGCAGGATCGAACACTGAAGCTTTCTTT. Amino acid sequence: CASSPPAGSNTEAFF.

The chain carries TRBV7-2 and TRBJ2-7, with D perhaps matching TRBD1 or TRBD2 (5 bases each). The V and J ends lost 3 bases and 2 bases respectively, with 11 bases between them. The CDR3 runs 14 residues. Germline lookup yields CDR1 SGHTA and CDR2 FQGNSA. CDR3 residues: CASSFEGNAYEQYF. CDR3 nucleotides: TGTGCCAGCAGCTTCGAGGGGAACGCCTACGAGCAGTACTTC.

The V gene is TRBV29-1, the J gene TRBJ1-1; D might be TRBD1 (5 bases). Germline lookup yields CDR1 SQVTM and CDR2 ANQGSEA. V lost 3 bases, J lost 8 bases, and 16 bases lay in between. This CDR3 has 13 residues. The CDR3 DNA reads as TGCAGCGTTGATTTGGTTGTAGGGACCGAAGCTTTCTTT. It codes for CSVDLVVGTEAFF.

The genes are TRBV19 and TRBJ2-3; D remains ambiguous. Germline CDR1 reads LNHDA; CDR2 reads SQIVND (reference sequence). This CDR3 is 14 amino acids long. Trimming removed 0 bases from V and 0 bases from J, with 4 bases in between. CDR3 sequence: CASSIERSTDTQYF. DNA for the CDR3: TGTGCCAGTAGTATAGAGCGGAGCACAGATACGCAGTATTTT.

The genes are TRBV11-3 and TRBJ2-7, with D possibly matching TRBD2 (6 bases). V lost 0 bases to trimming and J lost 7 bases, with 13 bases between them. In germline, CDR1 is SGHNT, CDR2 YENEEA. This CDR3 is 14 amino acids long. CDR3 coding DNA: TGTGCCAGCAGCTTAGATCTCCCCGGGGGAGAGCAGTACTTC. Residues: CASSLDLPGGEQYF.

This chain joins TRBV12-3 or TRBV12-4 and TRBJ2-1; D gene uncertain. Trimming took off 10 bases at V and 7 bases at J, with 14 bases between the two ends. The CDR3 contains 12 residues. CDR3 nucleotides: TGTGCCACTTCTAGGTCTCGGAATGAGCAGTTCTTC. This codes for CATSRSRNEQFF.

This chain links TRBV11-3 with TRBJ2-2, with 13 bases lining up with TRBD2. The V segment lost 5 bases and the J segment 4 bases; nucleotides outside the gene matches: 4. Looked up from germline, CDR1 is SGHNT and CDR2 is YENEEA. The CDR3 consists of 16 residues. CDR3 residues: CASSAGTSGITGELFF. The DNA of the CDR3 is TGTGCCAGCAGCGCCGGGACTAGCGGGATCACCGGGGAGCTGTTTTTT.

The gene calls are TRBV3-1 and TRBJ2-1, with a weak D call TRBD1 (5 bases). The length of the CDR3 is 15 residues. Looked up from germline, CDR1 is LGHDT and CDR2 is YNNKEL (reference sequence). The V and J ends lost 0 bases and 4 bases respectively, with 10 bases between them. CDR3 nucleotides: TGTGCCAGCAGCCAAGACGCCAGGGTATACAATGAGCAGTTCTTC. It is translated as CASSQDARVYNEQFF.

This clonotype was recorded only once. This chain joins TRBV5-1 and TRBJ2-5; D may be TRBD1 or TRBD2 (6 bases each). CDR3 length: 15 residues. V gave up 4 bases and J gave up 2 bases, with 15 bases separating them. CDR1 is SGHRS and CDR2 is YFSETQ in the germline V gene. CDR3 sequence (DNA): TGCGCCAGCAGCATTGGAAGGGGGGTACAAGAGACCCAGTACTTC. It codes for CASSIGRGVQETQYF.

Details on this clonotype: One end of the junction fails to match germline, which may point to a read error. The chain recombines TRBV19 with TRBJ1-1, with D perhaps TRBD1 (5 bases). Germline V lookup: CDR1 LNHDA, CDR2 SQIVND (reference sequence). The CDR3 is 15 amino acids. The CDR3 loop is CASSTGGTWNTEAFF. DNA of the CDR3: TGTGCCAGCAGTACGGGGGGAACTTGGAACACTGAAGCTTTCTTT.

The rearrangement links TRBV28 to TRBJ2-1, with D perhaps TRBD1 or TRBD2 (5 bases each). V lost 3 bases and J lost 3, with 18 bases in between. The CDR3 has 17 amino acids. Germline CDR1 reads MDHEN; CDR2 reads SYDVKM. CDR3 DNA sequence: TGTGCCAGCAGTTTTTCGACCGCAGGGACGCTCTACAATGAGCAGTTCTTC. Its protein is CASSFSTAGTLYNEQFF.